The clone carrying this T cell receptor beta chain was observed a few times. Its cognate antigen is unknown. This record belongs to a study of T cells after yellow fever vaccination. MiXCR was run by TCRdb on the 5' RACE reads, yielding one entry per CDR3 protein. The table lists hundreds of thousands of distinct CDR3 sequences, around 3.6% of them singletons. Study results and limitations: Compared with primary, the secondary response was weaker and peaked at day 5, not 15. High-abundance clonotypes from the bulk population could contaminate FACS-sorted repertoires.

Germline CDR1 SGHRS, CDR2 YFSETQ. This CDR3 contains 15 residues. Deletions cut 3 bases from V and 5 bases from J, with 17 bases between. The chain is built from TRBV5-1 and TRBJ1-2; no reliable D call. This clonotype was sampled from a man aged 18 to 30 who received the YFV17D yellow fever vaccine. The specimen comprised PBMCs, sampled on the day of the yellow fever booster vaccination. The CDR3 nucleotides are TGCGCCAGCAGCTGGCGTGGGTCGTGGGAGTATGGCTACACCTTC. Protein: CASSWRGSWEYGYTF. Using reference TRBV5-1 and TRBJ1-2 for the parts outside the CDR3, the full variable domain is KAGVTQTPRYLIKTRGQQVTLSCSPISGHRSVSWYQQTPGQGLQFLFEYFSETQRNKGNFPGRFSGRQFSNSRSEMNVSTLELGDSALYLCASSWRGSWEYGYTFGSGTRLTVV.